The 25 T cell receptor beta chains below all came from one sample that was sequenced in a study of control samples from healthy donors and cancer patients. Measured with immunoSEQ multiplex PCR; TCRdb has only the in-frame clones, and not every one. The profile shows around 79,000 clones, roughly 93% of them singletons. Sequenced input: PBMCs. The receptors here all came from a woman between 35 and 50 years old with lung cancer.

This chain uses TRBV5-4 with TRBJ2-5; perhaps TRBD2 as D (6 bases). Between the trimmed V and J ends, which lost 2 bases and 4 bases, there was a span of 9 bases. This CDR3 comprises 13 residues. Germline V CDR1 and CDR2: SGHNT, YYREEE (reference sequence). DNA for the CDR3: TGTGCCAGCAGCTTAGGAGGGTTAGAGACCCAGTACTTC. Its protein product is CASSLGGLETQYF.

This sequence joins TRBV5-1 and TRBJ2-7; D unresolved. Germline V lookup: CDR1 SGHRS, CDR2 YFSETQ. This CDR3 is 15 amino acids long. The ends were cut back, 0 bases at V and 1 base at J, with 11 bases in the middle. The CDR3 region is CASSLGTLDSYEQYF. In DNA, the CDR3 is TGCGCCAGCAGCTTGGGGACGCTGGATTCCTACGAGCAGTACTTC.

In this sample, this clone turned up once. CDR3 bases: TGTGCCAGCTGCCTGGTTAGTAGCAATCAGCCCCAGCATTTT. This codes for CASCLVSSNQPQHF. The rearrangement links TRBV5-8 to TRBJ1-5; the D is unclear. Trimming removed 7 bases from V and 0 bases from J, with 11 bases in between. This CDR3 is built from 14 residues. CDR1 and CDR2 (germline): SGHTS, YDEGEE.

The rearrangement uses TRBV13 and TRBJ2-7, with 11 bases lining up with TRBD1. This CDR3 region has 16 residues. J lost 4 bases, V lost 5 bases, and 10 bases had no gene match. CDR1 is PRHDT and CDR2 is FYEKMQ in the germline V gene (reference sequence). CDR3 DNA sequence: TGTGCCAGCAGCCCGAAGGACAGGGGGCGTGGGTACGAGCAGTACTTC. Translating it yields CASSPKDRGRGYEQYF.

The rearrangement links TRBV2 to TRBJ1-5; a possible D gene is TRBD1 (5 bases). CDR1 and CDR2 (germline): SNHLY, FYNNEI. Trimming pared 3 bases from V and 6 bases from J, leaving 15 bases between. There are 15 residues in the CDR3. CDR3 in DNA: TGTGCCAGCAGTGAGGGCCGGGGCGACGTTCAGCCCCAGCATTTT. Its protein is CASSEGRGDVQPQHF.

Notes on this clone: At one boundary the junction diverges from the germline segment, which might be a read error. This chain links TRBV7-7 with TRBJ2-5; TRBD2 matches at 9 bases. The CDR3 runs 16 residues. Germline CDR1 and CDR2: SSHAT and FNYEAQ (reference sequence). The chain's CDR3 is CASSLAGVRGQETQYF. The CDR3 DNA reads as TGTGCTAGCAGCTTAGCGGGGGTCAGGGGACAAGAGACCCAGTACTTC. Combining the CDR3 with reference TRBV7-7 and TRBJ2-5 gives the whole variable domain GAGVSQSPRYKVTKRGQDVTLRCDPISSHATLYWYQQALGQGPEFLTYFNYEAQPDKSGLPSDRFSAERPEGSISTLTIQRTEQRDSAMYRCASSLAGVRGQETQYFGPGTRLLVL.

The V gene is TRBV18, the J gene TRBJ2-7; D tentatively reads TRBD1 or TRBD2 (5 bases each). CDR1 and CDR2 (germline): KGHSH, LQKENI. The V end was cut by 3 bases, the J end by 3 bases, with 15 bases between. The CDR3 extends over 15 amino acids. CDR3 in DNA: TGTGCCAGCTCACCGGGAACCGGGACCCACTACGAGCAGTACTTC. Protein: CASSPGTGTHYEQYF.

A single count supports this clone. This chain uses TRBV19 with TRBJ2-7; the match to TRBD2 covers 10 bases. Trimming at V came to 6 bases and at J to 4 bases, leaving 9 bases not matched to a gene. CDR1 LNHDA and CDR2 SQIVND come from the germline V gene (reference sequence). The CDR3 is 15 residues long. The CDR3 DNA is TGTGCCAGTAGCAATCTAGCGGGGGCAACTTACGAGCAGTACTTC. It encodes CASSNLAGATYEQYF.

DNA of the CDR3: TGTGCCAGCAGCCCTGGCGGGGGGGCCCAGATAGAGACCCAGTACTTC. It specifies CASSPGGGAQIETQYF. The V call is TRBV14, the J call TRBJ2-5; TRBD2 aligns across 9 bases. There are 16 residues in the CDR3. In germline, CDR1 is SGHDN, CDR2 FVKESK. V trimming: 4 bases; J trimming: 4 bases; junction bases outside the gene matches: 10.

This sequence joins TRBV3-1 (or the pseudogene TRBV3-2) and TRBJ2-7; D unresolved. Germline loops: CDR1 LGHDT, CDR2 YNNKEL (reference sequence). This CDR3 has 12 amino acids. V was trimmed by 5 bases and J by 4 bases, leaving 9 bases between them. The CDR3 sequence is CASSAGWYEQYF. The CDR3 nucleotides read TGTGCCAGCAGCGCCGGGTGGTACGAGCAGTACTTC.

The genes are TRBV2 and TRBJ2-7; 9 bases agree with TRBD1. Germline trimming cut 5 bases from V and 2 bases from J; bases unmatched to any gene: 4. CDR1 is SNHLY, CDR2 FYNNEI, per germline. The CDR3 consists of 14 residues. CDR3 in amino acids: CASSPDRGPYEQYF. Written as DNA, the CDR3 is TGTGCCAGCAGTCCGGACAGGGGACCCTACGAGCAGTACTTC.

The V and J genes are TRBV7-2 and TRBJ2-7; 10 bases are a match to TRBD2. Germline values: CDR1 SGHTA, CDR2 FQGNSA. The CDR3 sequence is 16 residues long. The J segment lost 0 bases and the V segment lost 3 bases, leaving 5 bases of the junction unmatched. This chain's CDR3 is CASSFLAGVSSYEQYF. Written as DNA, the CDR3 is TGTGCCAGCAGCTTCCTAGCGGGGGTGAGCTCCTACGAGCAGTACTTC.

This clone was counted only a few times. The chain links TRBV30 to TRBJ2-3; maybe TRBD2 (6 bases). V was shortened by 4 bases and J by 1 base, with 9 bases between the two germline ends. CDR1 GTSNPN and CDR2 SVGIG come from the germline V gene (reference sequence). The CDR3 contains 13 residues. CDR3 sequence: CAWNKRGTDTQYF. The CDR3 bases are TGTGCCTGGAATAAGCGGGGCACAGATACGCAGTATTTT.

The genes are TRBV28 and TRBJ2-7, with D perhaps TRBD2 (5 bases). CDR3 size: 13 residues. V was trimmed by 8 bases and J by 3 bases, leaving 14 bases between them. Germline V CDR1 and CDR2: MDHEN, SYDVKM. CDR3 DNA: TGTGCCAGCTCTGTATCGGGGATCTACGAGCAGTACTTC. Its translation is CASSVSGIYEQYF.

This rearrangement joins TRBV9 to TRBJ2-7, with 10 positions matching TRBD1. Looked up from germline, CDR1 is SGDLS and CDR2 is YYNGEE. CDR3 size: 14 residues. V was clipped by 0 bases and J by 3 bases; unmatched bases: 0. The CDR3 DNA sequence: TGTGCCAGCAGCGTAGGGGACAGGGGCTACGAGCAGTACTTC. This codes for CASSVGDRGYEQYF.

The chain employs TRBV2 and TRBJ2-5, with TRBD2 as a possible D gene (6 bases). CDR3 length equals 15 residues. V lost 6 bases, J lost 5 bases, and 19 bases lay in between. Germline V gives CDR1 SNHLY, CDR2 FYNNEI. In nucleotides, the CDR3 is TGTGCCAGCAGCCCTGGGCCGGGGGAGTGGGAGACCCAGTACTTC. Protein product: CASSPGPGEWETQYF.

This clone was observed once. V and J are TRBV30 and TRBJ1-3, with D tentatively TRBD1 (5 bases). The CDR3 runs 14 residues. Germline V gene lookup returns CDR1 GTSNPN and CDR2 SVGIG (reference sequence). V gave up 0 bases and J gave up 3 bases, with 9 bases separating them. CDR3 region: CAWSVGGDGNTIYF. Written as DNA, the CDR3 is TGTGCCTGGAGTGTGGGGGGGGATGGAAACACCATATATTTT.

J is TRBJ2-1 and V is TRBV3-1 (or the pseudogene TRBV3-2), with TRBD2 as a possible D gene (6 bases). The CDR3 is 16 residues long. V lost 4 bases, J lost 0 bases, and 13 bases lay in between. Germline CDR1 and CDR2: LGHDT and YNNKEL (reference sequence). The CDR3, as DNA: TGTGCCAGCAGCCGGCGGGGCTACGACTCCTACAATGAGCAGTTCTTC. This translates into CASSRRGYDSYNEQFF.

This chain links TRBV6-6 with TRBJ1-1; D is perhaps TRBD1 (5 bases). In germline, CDR1 is MNHNY, CDR2 SVGAGI (reference sequence). V shed 6 bases and J shed 0 bases, with 17 bases lying between them. The CDR3 sequence is 16 residues long. CDR3 in amino acids: CASRERQSGMNTEAFF. The CDR3 DNA reads as TGTGCCAGCAGAGAAAGACAGAGCGGCATGAACACTGAAGCTTTCTTT.

The rearrangement joins TRBV28 to TRBJ1-2, with 7 bases identical to TRBD1. Germline CDR1 MDHEN, CDR2 SYDVKM. The CDR3 has 12 residues. The V gene end was trimmed by 6 bases and the J gene end by 8 bases; junction bases not matched to a gene: 6. CDR3 coding DNA: TGTGCCAGCAGCCCCCGACAGGGAGGCTACACCTTC. Its protein is CASSPRQGGYTF.

This chain connects TRBV29-1 to TRBJ1-5; 8 bases match TRBD1. Per the germline V gene, CDR1 is SQVTM and CDR2 is ANQGSEA. The length of the CDR3 is 16 residues. CDR3 bases: TGCACCCGGACAGGGAAATGGGTCGGGAGCAATCAGCCCCAGCATTTT. Residues: CTRTGKWVGSNQPQHF.

The V gene is TRBV30, the J gene TRBJ1-2, with 10 bases matching TRBD1. Trimming removed 1 base from V and 6 bases from J; junction bases left unmatched: 20. Per germline, CDR1 GTSNPN and CDR2 SVGIG (reference sequence). This CDR3 spans 19 amino acids. Here the CDR3 reads CAWSDLVGRSGTGANGYTF. The CDR3 DNA follows: TGTGCCTGGAGTGATCTAGTCGGTCGTTCCGGGACAGGGGCGAATGGCTACACCTTC.

This sequence joins TRBV4-1 and TRBJ2-1; weak D call: TRBD2 (7 bases). The CDR3 covers 20 residues. The germline V gene has CDR1 MGHRA and CDR2 YSYEKL. The germline V and J ends were trimmed by 3 bases and 3 bases, with 27 bases remaining between them. For the CDR3, the DNA is TGCGCCAGCAGCCATACTACTACCGGGGGGCCACGAAGTAGCTACAATGAGCAGTTCTTC. Its protein product is CASSHTTTGGPRSSYNEQFF.

This rearrangement joins TRBV27 to TRBJ1-3, with D perhaps TRBD1 (6 bases). CDR3 size: 16 residues. Trimming removed 5 bases from V and 1 base from J, with 15 bases in between. Germline V lookup: CDR1 MNHEY, CDR2 SMNVEV (reference sequence). The CDR3 bases are TGTGCCAGCAGTATCTCAGGGGTAGGATCTGGAAACACCATATATTTT. This translates into CASSISGVGSGNTIYF.

The rearrangement links TRBV6-4 to TRBJ2-1; TRBD1 matches at 9 bases. V lost 2 bases and J lost 9; bases outside the gene matches: 2. Germline V gene data show CDR1 as MRHNA and CDR2 as SNTAGT. This CDR3 is 13 amino acids long. The CDR3 nucleotides read TGTGCCAGCAGTGACCAGACAGGGGGTGAGCAGTTCTTC. Its protein is CASSDQTGGEQFF.